Listed below are T cell receptor beta chains from one sample, sequenced in a study of CD4 T cells in relation to SARS-CoV-2 and coronaviruses. Their antigens are not known. TCRdb's copy holds only in-frame clones and misses some; the assay was immunoSEQ multiplex PCR. The table includes about 34,000 clones, about three quarters detected once. The source material was memory CD4+ T cells from PBMCs, cultured in vitro. All receptors derive from an adult with COVID-19. Each CDR3 is given with its conserved first and last residue. Fields, in order: clone size, V gene, D gene, J gene, CDR3 DNA, CDR3 protein. The D gene is left open where the match is weak. Clone size appears in some rows only: once, few, many, or a class for an expanded clone.

>.|TRBV20-1|.|TRBJ2-1
TGCAGTGCTCAAAATGAGCAGTTCTTC
CSAQNEQFF
>.|TRBV5-1|.|TRBJ1-5
TGCGCCAGCAGCTTGGACACTAATCAGCCCCAGCATTTT
CASSLDTNQPQHF
>.|TRBV24-1|.|TRBJ2-3
TGTGCCACCAGTGTAGCGGCGGGCACAGATACGCAGTATTTT
CATSVAAGTDTQYF
>.|TRBV5-1|.|TRBJ1-4
TGCGCCAGCAGCTTGGCCGGCGGATGGGATGAAAAACTGTTTTTT
CASSLAGGWDEKLFF
>.|TRBV18|TRBD1|TRBJ2-7
TGTGCCAGCTCACCACCGCGAGGGGGCCCCTACGAGCAGTACTTC
CASSPPRGGPYEQYF
>.|TRBV18|TRBD2|TRBJ2-1
TGTGCCAGCTCAGAGGGACTAGCGGGAGGAGAGCAGTTCTTC
CASSEGLAGGEQFF
>few|TRBV4-1|.|TRBJ2-1
TGCGCCAGCAGCCAGACGGTGTGGGCCGAGAGGAATGAGCAGTTCTTC
CASSQTVWAERNEQFF
>.|TRBV5-4|TRBD1|TRBJ1-3
TGTGCCAGCAGCTTGGGCCTGTCAGGGGGACCTGGAAACACCATATATTTT
CASSLGLSGGPGNTIYF
>few|TRBV3-1/TRBV3-2|TRBD2|TRBJ2-5
TGTGCCAGCAGCAAGCGGGGTGGGGAGACCCAGTACTTC
CASSKRGGETQYF
>few|TRBV6-6|TRBD1|TRBJ2-3
TGTGCCAGCGGGGGACAGAACACAGATACGCAGTATTTT
CASGGQNTDTQYF
>.|TRBV28|.|TRBJ1-1
TGTGCCAGCAGGCGCGACAGGAAAAACACTGAAGCTTTCTTT
CASRRDRKNTEAFF
>few|TRBV5-1|TRBD1|TRBJ1-1
TGCGCCAGCAGCTTGGTCTTTACAGGGGGCGCGGGCACTGAAGCTTTCTTT
CASSLVFTGGAGTEAFF
>few|TRBV7-9|.|TRBJ1-6
TGTGCCAGCAGGTCTTCAGCTGGGGATGCCCTCCACTTT
CASRSSAGDALHF
>.|TRBV4-2|.|TRBJ2-5
TGTGCCAGCAGCCAAGATTATGCTAGCTCAAGGGAGACCCAGTACTTC
CASSQDYASSRETQYF
>.|TRBV9|TRBD2|TRBJ2-1
TGTGCCAGCAGCGTAGAGGGGGCGGGACTAGCGGTATACAATGAGCAGTTCTTC
CASSVEGAGLAVYNEQFF
>.|TRBV24-1|TRBD1|TRBJ1-1
TGTGCCACCAGTGCAGGGGGGGGCACTGAAGCTTTCTTT
CATSAGGGTEAFF
>once|TRBV7-2|TRBD2|TRBJ2-1
TGTGCCAGCAGCGGTCGGGAGGGCCCCTACAATGAGCAGTTCTTC
CASSGREGPYNEQFF
>few|TRBV3-1/TRBV3-2|.|TRBJ1-6
TGTGCCAGCAGCCAACGGAGCCAGAATTCACCCCTCCACTTT
CASSQRSQNSPLHF
>.|TRBV10-3|TRBD2|TRBJ2-7
TGTGCCATCAGTGAGTCGGGGACTAGCGGAAAGTACGAGCAGTACTTC
CAISESGTSGKYEQYF
>.|TRBV5-6|TRBD1|TRBJ1-1
TGTGCCAGCAGCTTGGCCGGTGTTTACAGGGGGGACACTGAAGCTTTCTTT
CASSLAGVYRGDTEAFF
>.|TRBV6-5|TRBD1|TRBJ2-3
TGTGCCAGCACCGGGACAGGGGGCCGCACAGATACGCAGTATTTT
CASTGTGGRTDTQYF
>.|TRBV9|.|TRBJ2-5
TGTGCCAGCAGCGTAATGGCTAGCGCCGAACAAGAGACCCAGTACTTC
CASSVMASAEQETQYF
>.|TRBV7-9|TRBD1|TRBJ1-3
TGTGCCAGCAGCTTAGCCGCCGGGACAGGGGATCTAAGGAACACCATATATTTT
CASSLAAGTGDLRNTIYF
>once|TRBV28|TRBD1|TRBJ2-5
TGTGCCAGCCGACAGGGTCAAGAGACCCAGTACTTC
CASRQGQETQYF
>.|TRBV5-1|.|TRBJ1-1
TGCGCCAGCAGCTTGGATGGTCCCCGTGCTGAAGCTTTCTTT
CASSLDGPRAEAFF
>once|TRBV27|.|TRBJ1-1
TGTGCCAGCAGTTCCCCAGGGAAAGACACTGAAGCTTTCTTT
CASSSPGKDTEAFF
>.|TRBV2|TRBD1|TRBJ2-1
TGTGCCAGCAGTGAAGGGGACAGGGTGTACCATGAGCAGTTCTTC
CASSEGDRVYHEQFF
>.|TRBV30|.|TRBJ2-1
TGTGCCTGGAAGCGGGGCAGACAGGGGCCCTACAATGAGCAGTTCTTC
CAWKRGRQGPYNEQFF
>few|TRBV28|.|TRBJ1-4
TGTGCCAGCAGTTTCTTGCCGCAGGAAAAACTGTTTTTT
CASSFLPQEKLFF
>once|TRBV5-4|.|TRBJ1-1
TGTGCCAGCAGCCCGGGGAGGTCGAACACTGAAGCTTTCTTT
CASSPGRSNTEAFF
>.|TRBV13|.|TRBJ2-2
TGTGCCAGCAGCTTAGTTGCCAGGGTGGCCGGGGAGCTGTTTTTT
CASSLVARVAGELFF